This TCR beta chain stems from a study of T-cell reconstitution after alpha-beta-depleted transplantation in children. This clonotype has only a few counts. Its matching antigen is unknown. Study findings and constraints: For some patients, TCRbeta diversity was high at day 60 because of recipient T cells and thymic progenitors that survived. One year after transplant, T-cell counts and diversity came mostly from newly produced T cells. Several hundred expanded graft clones reportedly gave rise to the alpha-beta T cells present about two months after transplant.

The CDR3 is 15 residues long. V lost 0 bases and J lost 3, with 12 bases in between. CDR1 is SGHTA, CDR2 FQGNSA, per germline. Library preparation (for TCRbeta) was performed with unique molecular identifiers. TCRdb reanalysed the PCR reads using MiXCR and keeps one entry per CDR3 protein. Among a few hundred thousand distinct CDR3 sequences listed, over 10% were seen once. The J gene is TRBJ2-7, the V gene TRBV7-2, with TRBD2 as a possible D gene (5 bases). This sample comprised PBMCs, mostly from graft donor cells, obtained 360 days after TCRalphabeta/CD19-depleted stem cell transplant. The TCR originated in a male patient between 10 and 17 years old who had a stem cell transplant for acute myeloid leukemia, so the T cells may come from the graft donor. The CDR3 sequence is CASSLALGSIYEQYF. CDR3 sequence (DNA): TGTGCCAGCAGCTTAGCATTGGGGAGCATCTACGAGCAGTACTTC.